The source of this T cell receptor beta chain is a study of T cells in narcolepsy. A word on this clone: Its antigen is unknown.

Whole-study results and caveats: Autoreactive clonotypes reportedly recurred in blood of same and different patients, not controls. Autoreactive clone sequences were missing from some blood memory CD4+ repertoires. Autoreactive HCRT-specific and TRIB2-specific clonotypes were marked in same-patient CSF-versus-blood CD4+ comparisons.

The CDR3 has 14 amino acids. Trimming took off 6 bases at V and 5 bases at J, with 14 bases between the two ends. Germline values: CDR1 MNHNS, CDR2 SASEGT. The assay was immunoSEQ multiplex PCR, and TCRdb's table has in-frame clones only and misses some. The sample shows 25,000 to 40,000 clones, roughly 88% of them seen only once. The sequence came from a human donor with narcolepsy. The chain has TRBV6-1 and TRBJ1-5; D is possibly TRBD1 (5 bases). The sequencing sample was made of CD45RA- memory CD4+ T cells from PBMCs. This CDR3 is CASRTGRGDQPQHF. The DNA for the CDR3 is TGTGCCAGCAGGACCGGGAGGGGTGATCAGCCCCAGCATTTT.